The subject of this entry is one T cell receptor beta chain. Its antigen is still unknown. Only in-frame clones appear in the TCRdb table, and some are missing; sequencing was by immunoSEQ multiplex PCR. The data show approximately 83,000 clones, about 88% seen once. Collection occurred without any documented infections or immune events in donors. This record belongs to a study of identifying expanded T cells in peripheral blood. Regarding the study as a whole: Variance in clone template counts between approximately 2-week samples significantly increased with total template count across all healthy donors.

Germline CDR1 reads LGHNA; CDR2 reads YSLEER. This CDR3 comprises 14 residues. V lost 0 bases and J 4 bases, leaving 6 bases between the germline ends. Sequenced: blood. V usage is TRBV4-3 and J usage is TRBJ2-2; D is ambiguous. This clonotype originated in a person between 18 and 70 years old in good health. The CDR3, as DNA: TGCGCCAGCAGCCAAGATGAGGCCACCGGGGAGCTGTTTTTT. This translates into CASSQDEATGELFF.